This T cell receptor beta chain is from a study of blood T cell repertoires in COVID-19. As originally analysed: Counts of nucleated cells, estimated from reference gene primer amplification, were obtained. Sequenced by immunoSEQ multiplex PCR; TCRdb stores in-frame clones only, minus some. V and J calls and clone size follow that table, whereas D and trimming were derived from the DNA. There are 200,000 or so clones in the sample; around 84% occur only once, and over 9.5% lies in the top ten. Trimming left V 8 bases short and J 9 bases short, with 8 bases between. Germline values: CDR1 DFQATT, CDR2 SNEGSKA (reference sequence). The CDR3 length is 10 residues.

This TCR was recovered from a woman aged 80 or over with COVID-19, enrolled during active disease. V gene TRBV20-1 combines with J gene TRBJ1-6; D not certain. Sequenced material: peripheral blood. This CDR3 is CSSGSSPLHF. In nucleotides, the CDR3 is TGCAGTAGCGGATCTTCACCCCTCCACTTT.